This TCR beta chain is drawn from a study of T cell repertoires in cytomegalovirus infection (dated 2019 in TCRdb). Background for the entire study: The peptide stimulations were aimed at well-studied HLA-B-restricted epitopes as well as recently identified HLA-C-restricted CMV epitopes, whose presentation resists viral immunomodulation. The HLA type of each donor mattered for the analysis, because public TCR beta signatures pointed to carriage of CMV infection along with the matching HLA type. Points the paper makes about the study in general: In both this cohort and an independent roughly 400-donor cohort, the cumulative frequency of public TCR beta family members distinguished carriers of CMV infection plus the relevant HLA type. The ex vivo response was dominated by HLA-C-restricted CMV-specific TCR beta clonotypes, which also provided the single most frequent clonotype in two of eight donors.

The CDR3 runs 16 amino acids, cysteine and phenylalanine included. The retained sequence is limited to the CDR3, 48 bases, with the frame set at the first base. Trimming accounts for 2 bases at V and 4 bases at J, while the number of junction bases matched to no gene is 6. CDR1 is given as KGHDR and CDR2 as SFDVKD, both from the germline V gene. Details on this clonotype: Its antigen specificity is not known. One base away there is no much larger clone; base qualities are not given.

The listed sequencing device is Illumina HiSeq 1500. TCRdb reprocessed the public reads (quality trimming at Q25 with fastp, clone calling with MiXCR) and kept in-frame beta chains. Records with the same CDR3 protein are collapsed into one entry carrying the most frequent genes and DNA. For this sample the table gives about 500,000 distinct CDR3 sequences, of which 33% were detected only once. The ten largest clonotypes hold 15% to 20% of the sample. The sample's treatment or condition, from its label and the paper: in vitro stimulation with specific CMV peptide epitopes to enrich CMV-specific T cells.

Rearrangement joined TRBV24-1 to TRBJ2-3, with 9 bases in between that match TRBD2. This clonotype originated in a human donor in good health (CMV status not recorded). Some clones in this sample may be carry-over from other donors' samples. The sequenced sample was cultured PBMCs, obtained from culture after CMV antigen stimulation. The CDR3 region: CATSDSGLAVADTQYF. The DNA sequence follows: TGTGCCACCAGTGATTCGGGACTAGCAGTCGCAGATACGCAGTATTTT.